This T cell receptor beta chain was captured by sequencing in a study of blood T cells in healthy people across ages. Study background: About one barcoded beta molecule per two T cells was captured by template switching.

Comment on this clonotype: Its antigen is unknown.

Broader study findings: Since the PBMCs were unsorted, naive and antigen-experienced cells could not be conclusively compared.

This CDR3 comprises 12 residues. With V trimmed by 7 bases and J by 7 bases, 6 bases remained unmatched. CDR1 and CDR2 (germline): GTSNPN, SVGIG (reference sequence). For the second PCR, which ran for about 7 to 11 cycles, a sample-barcoded 5' primer and a J-beta primer mix were used. One entry per CDR3 protein results from TCRdb running MiXCR on the 5' RACE reads. The sample lists 550,000 to 650,000 distinct CDR3 sequences, approximately 30% occurring once. The chain links TRBV30 to TRBJ1-4; TRBD1 aligns across 7 bases. Sequenced material: blood. The source of this sequence is an elderly woman in good health. CDR3 region: CAFTGVGEKLFF. The CDR3 nucleotides read TGTGCCTTCACAGGGGTTGGTGAAAAACTGTTTTTT.